This T cell receptor beta chain derives from a study of cytomegalovirus exposure and HLA in healthy donors. Overall study findings and caveats: The availability of immune exposure information extended only to CMV serostatus. In a later analysis, parvovirus B19, influenza, CMV and Epstein-Barr virus appeared linked to several top co-occurrence clusters.

Germline loops: CDR1 MNHNS, CDR2 SASEGT. With V trimmed by 0 bases and J by 0 bases, 14 bases remained unmatched. This CDR3 has 20 amino acids. Primers for the PCR totalled 60 Vbeta and 13 Jbeta. The data were produced by immunoSEQ multiplex PCR, yet TCRdb's version contains in-frame clones alone and is incomplete. The top ten clones hold under 4.5% of a sample with fewer than 150,000 clones, roughly 76% of them seen once. As regards this clone: The antigen is unknown.

J is TRBJ2-4 and V is TRBV6-1; TRBD2 matches 7 bases. The clonotype comes from a man between 18 and 35 years old in good health and CMV-seronegative. Sample: PBMCs. The DNA of the CDR3 is TGTGCCAGCAGTGAAGCCCTCGCAGGGAGGGAGGGAATAGCCAAAAACATTCAGTACTTC. Protein sequence: CASSEALAGREGIAKNIQYF.